Following are 27 T cell receptor beta chains from one sample sequenced in a study of T cells in Graves' hyperthyroidism and ophthalmopathy. Authors of the study amplified TCR beta CDR3 regions from RNA transcripts. During a first-round RT-PCR of the TCR CDR3, the HTBI primer set was used. Using its own MiXCR run on the multiplex PCR reads, TCRdb lists one record per CDR3 protein. The sample includes approximately 620,000 distinct CDR3 sequences, about 14% of them seen just once. Sequenced material: blood. The receptors shown here come from a woman aged 30 to 39 with Graves' hyperthyroidism that later progressed to Graves' ophthalmopathy.

The table lists this clonotype with many counts. The chain joins TRBV30 to TRBJ2-5, with D maybe TRBD1 (5 bases). The germline CDR1 and CDR2 sequences are GTSNPN and SVGIG (reference sequence). The CDR3 is 14 residues long. The V end lost 4 bases, the J end lost 4 bases, and 16 bases lay between the germline ends. The CDR3 nucleotides read TGTGCCTGGACCCTAAAGGGGCTGCCAGAGACCCAGTACTTC. Encoded protein: CAWTLKGLPETQYF.

The chain employs TRBV6-1 and TRBJ2-3; D is possibly TRBD1 or TRBD2 (7 bases each). The CDR3 consists of 18 residues. With 0 bases removed from V and 3 bases from J, the gap between germline ends came to 19 bases. The V gene's germline CDR1 is MNHNS and CDR2 SASEGT. CDR3 loop: CASSEARTGVGGTDTQYF. The CDR3 nucleotides are TGTGCCAGCAGTGAAGCGCGAACAGGGGTGGGGGGGACAGATACGCAGTATTTT.

The J gene is TRBJ2-3, the V gene TRBV5-8; TRBD2 matches at 13 bases. Germline CDR1 and CDR2: SGHTS and YDEGEE. Trimming at V came to 3 bases and at J to 6 bases, leaving 7 bases not matched to a gene. This CDR3 is 16 amino acids long. The CDR3 loop reads CASSSRTSGSYDTQYF. CDR3 nucleotides: TGTGCCAGCAGCTCTAGGACTAGCGGGAGTTATGATACGCAGTATTTT.

This clonotype was seen at least ten times. The V and J genes are TRBV28 and TRBJ1-1, with D possibly TRBD1 on 5 matching bases. Germline values: CDR1 MDHEN, CDR2 SYDVKM. This CDR3 comprises 18 residues. Trimming took off 2 bases at V and 1 base at J, with 20 bases between the two ends. The CDR3 nucleotides read TGTGCCAGCAGTTTAAGGTACAGAGGGTCGAGGGGGAACACTGAAGCTTTCTTT. Encoded protein: CASSLRYRGSRGNTEAFF.

This clonotype was seen many times. J is TRBJ1-1 and V is TRBV28; no clear D. This CDR3 has 14 amino acids. Trimming took 5 bases from V and 0 from J, leaving 10 bases between them. Germline V gives CDR1 MDHEN, CDR2 SYDVKM. CDR3 protein: CASSTSPMNTEAFF. The CDR3 DNA reads as TGTGCCAGCAGTACCAGCCCCATGAACACTGAAGCTTTCTTT. Drawing the rest from reference TRBV28 and TRBJ1-1, the complete variable domain is DVKVTQSSRYLVKRTGEKVFLECVQDMDHENMFWYRQDPGLGLRLIYFSYDVKMKEKGDIPEGYSVSREKKERFSLILESASTNQTSMYLCASSTSPMNTEAFFGQGTRLTVV.

This clonotype has a count of ten or more. The J gene is TRBJ1-1, the V gene TRBV2, with D possibly matching TRBD1 (5 bases). In germline, CDR1 is SNHLY, CDR2 FYNNEI. The CDR3 totals 12 residues. Trimming pared 7 bases from V and 2 bases from J, leaving 8 bases between. The CDR3 is CASIGDNTEAFF. CDR3 DNA sequence: TGTGCCAGCATAGGGGACAACACTGAAGCTTTCTTT.

The table lists this clonotype with many counts. V is TRBV5-1 and J is TRBJ1-4; perhaps TRBD1 as D (5 bases). CDR3 length: 14 amino acids. V shed 3 bases and J shed 2 bases, with 8 bases lying between them. Germline assignment: CDR1 SGHRS and CDR2 YFSETQ. Written as DNA, the CDR3 is TGCGCCAGCAGCTGGAGGGACACTAATGAAAAACTGTTTTTT. It yields the protein CASSWRDTNEKLFF.

There are a few counts of this clonotype. This chain joins TRBV6-1 and TRBJ1-3; TRBD1 is a possible D gene (6 bases). Germline CDR1 reads MNHNS; CDR2 reads SASEGT. V was trimmed by 2 bases and J by 0 bases, leaving 14 bases between them. The length of the CDR3 is 17 residues. The CDR3, as DNA: TGTGCCAGCAGTGAAACCACAGGGTTCCACTCTGGAAACACCATATATTTT. Translating it yields CASSETTGFHSGNTIYF.

This clonotype showed up many times. The V and J genes are TRBV6-1 and TRBJ2-2; perhaps TRBD2 as D (5 bases). Germline CDR1 and CDR2: MNHNS and SASEGT. V lost 3 bases to trimming and J lost 5 bases, with 10 bases between them. CDR3 length equals 14 residues. CDR3 loop: CASSEGSPTGELFF. CDR3 bases: TGTGCCAGCAGTGAGGGGAGTCCGACCGGGGAGCTGTTTTTT.

The rearrangement uses TRBV10-2 and TRBJ2-4; 12 bases match TRBD2. The V and J ends lost 6 bases and 9 bases, in that order; junction bases with no gene match: 6. Looked up from germline, CDR1 is WSHSY and CDR2 is SAAADI. The CDR3 is 14 amino acids. Here the CDR3 reads CASSEASGRGIQYF. In nucleotides, the CDR3 is TGCGCCAGCAGCGAGGCTAGCGGGAGGGGCATTCAGTACTTC.

This clonotype appeared many times. The CDR3 reads CASSTDSYGYTF. In nucleotides, the CDR3 is TGCGCCAGCAGCACGGACAGCTATGGCTACACCTTC. The chain links TRBV5-1 to TRBJ1-2; D is perhaps TRBD1 (6 bases). Trimming removed 4 bases from V and 4 bases from J, with 8 bases in between. CDR1 is SGHRS and CDR2 is YFSETQ in the germline V gene. This CDR3 spans 12 amino acids.

This clonotype was found many times. One end of the junction varies from germline; a read error may be responsible. V gene TRBV11-2 combines with J gene TRBJ2-1, with D hard to call. CDR3 size: 12 residues. CDR1 is SGHAT, CDR2 FQNNGV, per germline. CDR3 nucleotide sequence: TGTGCCAGCAGCATAGAGCGCGATGAGCAGTTCTTC. Translated, it gives CASSIERDEQFF.

In its sample, this clonotype was seen a few times. The chain couples TRBV4-2 to TRBJ2-1; TRBD2 matches 9 bases. The germline V gene has CDR1 LGHNA and CDR2 YNFKEQ. After removal of 4 bases from V and 4 bases from J, the junction contained 8 bases not matched to a gene. The CDR3 is 16 amino acids. Here the CDR3 reads CASSPTGAGGYNEQFF. The CDR3 nucleotides read TGTGCCAGCAGCCCGACAGGAGCGGGAGGTTACAATGAGCAGTTCTTC.

This clonotype was counted many times. This chain uses TRBV7-2 with TRBJ2-4, with 9 bases aligning to TRBD2. The CDR3 totals 14 residues. V was pared by 6 bases and J by 0 bases, with 0 bases of the junction left unmatched. Germline CDR1 and CDR2: SGHTA and FQGNSA. The CDR3 DNA sequence: TGTGCCAGCAGGACTAGCGGAGCCAAAAACATTCAGTACTTC. This sequence encodes CASRTSGAKNIQYF. The whole variable domain, remainder taken from reference TRBV7-2 and TRBJ2-4, is GAGVSQSPSNKVTEKGKDVELRCDPISGHTALYWYRQSLGQGLEFLIYFQGNSAPDKSGLPSDRFSAERTGGSVSTLTIQRTQQEDSAVYLCASRTSGAKNIQYFGAGTRLSVL.

This clonotype was found many times. The rearrangement links TRBV11-2 to TRBJ2-4; 8 positions match TRBD2. V was clipped by 4 bases and J by 3 bases; unmatched bases: 5. The CDR3 has 15 residues. From germline, CDR1 is SGHAT and CDR2 FQNNGV. CDR3 sequence (DNA): TGTGCCAGCAGCTCGGTAGCGGGATTCAAAAACATTCAGTACTTC. As protein: CASSSVAGFKNIQYF.

In this sample, this clonotype turned up many times. V and J are TRBV7-9 and TRBJ2-6, with no clear D. The germline V and J ends were trimmed by 8 bases and 1 base, with 9 bases remaining between them. The CDR3 loop spans 14 amino acids. CDR1 is SEHNR, CDR2 FQNEAQ, per germline (reference sequence). In DNA, the CDR3 is TGTGCCAGCCGCGATCTATCTGGGGCCAACGTCCTGACTTTC. It yields the protein CASRDLSGANVLTF.

This clonotype appeared many times. The chain carries TRBV4-1 and TRBJ1-1, with D possibly being TRBD1 (6 bases). Between the trimmed V and J ends, which lost 1 base and 0 bases, there was a span of 9 bases. CDR1 and CDR2 from the germline V gene are MGHRA and YSYEKL. CDR3 length: 15 amino acids. The CDR3 coding sequence is TGCGCCAGCAGCCAAGGGACAGTCATGAACACTGAAGCTTTCTTT. It is translated as CASSQGTVMNTEAFF.

This clonotype was picked up many times. This chain uses TRBV11-2 with TRBJ2-1; TRBD2 agrees at 12 bases. V shed 1 base, J shed 9 bases, and the junction held 4 bases outside the gene matches. Germline CDR1 is SGHAT and CDR2 is FQNNGV. CDR3 length: 15 residues. CDR3 coding DNA: TGTGCCAGCAGCTTAGGACTAGCGGGAGTAGCTGAGCAGTTCTTC. Translation: CASSLGLAGVAEQFF.

The V gene is TRBV6-2 or TRBV6-3, the J gene TRBJ2-1; D remains unclear. Looked up from germline, CDR1 is MNHEY and CDR2 is SVGEGT. Trimming stripped 3 bases from V and 15 bases from J, with 12 bases between. This CDR3 has 11 residues. The CDR3 region has the DNA TGTGCCAGCAGTTATAGTGGGGTTCTGTTCTTC. It yields the protein CASSYSGVLFF.

This clonotype occurred many times. This rearrangement joins TRBV20-1 to TRBJ1-6, with TRBD1 matching 8 bases. CDR1 and CDR2 from the germline V gene are DFQATT and SNEGSKA (reference sequence). V shed 3 bases, J shed 1 base, and the junction held 5 bases outside the gene matches. The CDR3 covers 16 residues. CDR3 sequence: CSASRGPPSYNSPLHF. CDR3 sequence (DNA): TGCAGTGCTAGCAGGGGGCCCCCATCCTATAATTCACCCCTCCACTTT.

This clonotype occurred many times. At one end the junction does not follow the germline gene, possibly because of a read error. V is TRBV9 and J is TRBJ2-5; 8 positions match TRBD2. Germline CDR1 reads SGDLS; CDR2 reads YYNGEE. The CDR3 contains 15 residues. The CDR3 loop is CASSVALAGEETQYF. In nucleotides, the CDR3 is TGTGCCAGCAGTGTAGCGCTAGCGGGTGAAGAGACCCAGTACTTC.

This clonotype was seen ten or more times. The chain uses TRBV6-1 and TRBJ2-3; D is uncertain. This CDR3 contains 11 residues. Trimming removed 5 bases at V and 3 bases at J, with 3 bases between. Germline assignment: CDR1 MNHNS and CDR2 SASEGT. The CDR3, as DNA: TGTGCCAGCAGTTGGACAGATACGCAGTATTTT. Amino acid sequence: CASSWTDTQYF.

This clonotype came up many times. V usage is TRBV12-3 or TRBV12-4 and J usage is TRBJ2-1; 9 bases are a match to TRBD2. The CDR3 has 20 amino acids. J was trimmed by 0 bases and V by 0 bases; bases with no gene match: 12. The CDR3 spells CASSLAGRLAGKSSYNEQFF. The CDR3 nucleotides read TGTGCCAGCAGTTTAGCGGGGAGGCTAGCGGGGAAAAGCTCCTACAATGAGCAGTTCTTC.

This clonotype was counted many times. V usage is TRBV29-1 and J usage is TRBJ2-2; TRBD1 agrees at 9 bases. In germline, CDR1 is SQVTM, CDR2 ANQGSEA. This CDR3 spans 14 amino acids. Trimming took 6 bases from V and 1 from J; bases not matched to a gene: 3. The DNA for the CDR3 is TGCAGCGTGACAGGGGGAGAGAACACCGGGGAGCTGTTTTTT. This encodes CSVTGGENTGELFF.

This clonotype has more than one count but fewer than ten. This CDR3 reads CASSLAGHERGDTEAFF. The DNA for the CDR3 is TGTGCCAGCAGCTTGGCGGGACACGAAAGGGGCGACACTGAAGCTTTCTTT. This sequence joins TRBV27 and TRBJ1-1, with D possibly TRBD1 on 6 matching bases. V gave up 6 bases and J gave up 3 bases, with 23 bases separating them. Germline V gene data show CDR1 as MNHEY and CDR2 as SMNVEV (reference sequence). The CDR3 is made up of 17 amino acids.

This clonotype was detected many times. The chain links TRBV3-1 to TRBJ2-5; possible D gene TRBD2, 6 bases. The CDR3 is made up of 15 amino acids. The germline V gene encodes CDR1 LGHDT and CDR2 YNNKEL (reference sequence). V was cut by 1 base and J by 7 bases, with 16 bases left in between. As DNA, the CDR3 is TGTGCCAGCAGCCAAGCAATAGCGGAAGGGTGGACCCAGTACTTC. Amino acids: CASSQAIAEGWTQYF.

This clonotype was detected many times. This chain links TRBV12-3 or TRBV12-4 with TRBJ1-6; perhaps TRBD1 as D (5 bases). CDR3 length equals 12 residues. Deletions cut 7 bases from V and 6 bases from J, with 7 bases between. The DNA of the CDR3 is TGTGCCAGCAATAGGGGTAATTCACCCCTCCACTTT. Its protein product is CASNRGNSPLHF.